This is a list of T cell receptor beta chains from one sample in a study of Graves' ophthalmopathy and Graves' hyperthyroidism. TCRdb re-called the multiplex PCR reads through MiXCR, storing one row per CDR3 protein. The sample shows around 400,000 distinct CDR3 sequences, around 20% of them seen only once. The sample was peripheral blood. All receptors come from a woman younger than 30 with stable Graves' hyperthyroidism. The CDR3 runs from the conserved cysteine through the conserved F or W. D genes are given only for firm matches. Expanded clones are given a class, and other clones once, few, many or no size at all.

d_gene,j_gene,abundance,v_gene,CDR3nt,CDR3aa
-,TRBJ2-7,-,TRBV12-3/TRBV12-4,TGTGCCAGCAGTTTAAGGCGGCCCTACGAGCAGTACTTC,CASSLRRPYEQYF
-,TRBJ2-7,many,TRBV18,TGTGCCAGCTCCCGGGACCTGGGCTCCTACGAGCAGTACTTC,CASSRDLGSYEQYF
-,TRBJ2-7,many,TRBV19,TGTGCCAGTAGTATAGGGGCCTCCTACGAGCAGTACTTC,CASSIGASYEQYF
TRBD2,TRBJ2-7,few,TRBV30,TGTGCCTGGAGTGGGACCGGGACTAGCGACTACTCCTACGAGCAGTACTTC,CAWSGTGTSDYSYEQYF
-,TRBJ2-5,many,TRBV29-1,TGCAGCGTAAGGGAAGAGACCCAGTACTTC,CSVREETQYF
-,TRBJ1-1,many,TRBV14,TGTGCCAGCAGCCTGTGGGGACCCCTCACTGAAGCTTTCTTT,CASSLWGPLTEAFF
-,TRBJ1-1,few,TRBV5-1,TGCGCCAGCAGGTTATTATTACGGTCCCTCACTGAAGCTTTCTTT,CASRLLLRSLTEAFF
-,TRBJ1-6,many,TRBV12-3/TRBV12-4,TGTGCCAGCAGTTTTATGGGGTTTGGTTCACCCCTCCACTTT,CASSFMGFGSPLHF
-,TRBJ1-1,many,TRBV4-1,TGCGCCAGCAGCTCAGGGCAGAAGAACACTGAAGCTTTCTTT,CASSSGQKNTEAFF
TRBD1,TRBJ2-2,many,TRBV2,TGTGCCAGCAGTGTGGTACAGGGGGTACGCACCGGGGAGCTGTTTTTT,CASSVVQGVRTGELFF
-,TRBJ2-7,many,TRBV28,TGTGCCAGCAGTCCAGCTGTCGAGCAGTACTTC,CASSPAVEQYF
-,TRBJ2-5,many,TRBV6-2/TRBV6-3,TGTGCCAGCAGCGGACAGCCTCAAGAGACCCAGTACTTC,CASSGQPQETQYF
TRBD1,TRBJ1-1,many,TRBV30,TGTGCCTGGATCGGACAGGGAGGCACTGAAGCTTTCTTT,CAWIGQGGTEAFF
-,TRBJ1-1,-,TRBV7-3,TGTGCCAGCAGCTTAAAGTGGGGGGCGCGTCCCAAGAACACTGAAGCTTTCTTT,CASSLKWGARPKNTEAFF
TRBD1,TRBJ1-6,-,TRBV12-3/TRBV12-4,TGTGCCAGCAGTTTGAGACAGGGTGGTCGAGCAAGTTCACCCCTCCACTTT,CASSLRQGGRASSPLHF
-,TRBJ2-7,many,TRBV7-3,TGTGCCAGCAGCTTACAGCCACAGGGTCGGAGGTACTTC,CASSLQPQGRRYF
-,TRBJ1-6,many,TRBV6-1,TGTGCCAGCAGCCCCCTTGAACGGGGGGCGGGTTCACCCCTCCACTTT,CASSPLERGAGSPLHF